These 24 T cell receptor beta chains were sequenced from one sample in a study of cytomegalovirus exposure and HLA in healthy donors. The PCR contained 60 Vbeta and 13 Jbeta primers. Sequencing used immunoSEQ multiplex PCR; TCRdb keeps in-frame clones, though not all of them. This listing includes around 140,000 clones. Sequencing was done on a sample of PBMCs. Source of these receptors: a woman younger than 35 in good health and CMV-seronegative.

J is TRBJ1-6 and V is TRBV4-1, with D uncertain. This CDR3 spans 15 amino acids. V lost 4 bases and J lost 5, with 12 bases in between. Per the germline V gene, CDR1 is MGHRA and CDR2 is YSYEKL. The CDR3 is CASSRAGGDNSPLHF. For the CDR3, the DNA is TGCGCCAGCAGCCGTGCCGGCGGGGATAATTCACCCCTCCACTTT.

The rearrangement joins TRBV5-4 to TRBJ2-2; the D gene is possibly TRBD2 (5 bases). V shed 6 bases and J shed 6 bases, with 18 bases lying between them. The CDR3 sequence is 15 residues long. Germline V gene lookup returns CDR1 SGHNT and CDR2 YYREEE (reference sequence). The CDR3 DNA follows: TGTGCCAGCATCCCAGACCGACGACTACCCGGGGAGCTGTTTTTT. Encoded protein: CASIPDRRLPGELFF.

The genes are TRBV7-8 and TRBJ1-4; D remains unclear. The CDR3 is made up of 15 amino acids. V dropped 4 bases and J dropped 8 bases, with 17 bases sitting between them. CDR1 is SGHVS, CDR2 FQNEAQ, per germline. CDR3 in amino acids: CASSSTGSLREKLFF. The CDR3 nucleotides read TGTGCCAGCAGCTCCACGGGAAGCCTGCGGGAAAAACTGTTTTTT.

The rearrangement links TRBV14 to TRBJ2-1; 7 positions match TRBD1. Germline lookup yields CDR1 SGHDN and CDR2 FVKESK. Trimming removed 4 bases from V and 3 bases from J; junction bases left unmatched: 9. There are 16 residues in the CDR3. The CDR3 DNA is TGTGCCAGCAGCCCGGTCGGGACAGAATACTACAATGAGCAGTTCTTC. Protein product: CASSPVGTEYYNEQFF.

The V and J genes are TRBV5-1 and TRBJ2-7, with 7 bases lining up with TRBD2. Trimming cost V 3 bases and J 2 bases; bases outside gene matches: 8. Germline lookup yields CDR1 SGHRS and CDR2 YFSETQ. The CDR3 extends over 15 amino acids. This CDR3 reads CASSSTGGGTYEQYF. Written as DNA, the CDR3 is TGCGCCAGCAGCTCCACGGGGGGAGGGACCTACGAGCAGTACTTC.

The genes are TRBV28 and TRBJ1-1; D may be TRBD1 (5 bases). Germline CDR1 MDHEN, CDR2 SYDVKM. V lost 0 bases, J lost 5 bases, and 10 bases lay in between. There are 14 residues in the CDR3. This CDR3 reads CASSLWGGRTEAFF. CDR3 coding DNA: TGTGCCAGCAGTTTATGGGGGGGGAGGACTGAAGCTTTCTTT.

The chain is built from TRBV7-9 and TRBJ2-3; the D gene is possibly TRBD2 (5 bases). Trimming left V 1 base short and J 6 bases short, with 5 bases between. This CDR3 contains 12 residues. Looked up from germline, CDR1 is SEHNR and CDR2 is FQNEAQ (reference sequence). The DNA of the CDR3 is TGTGCCAGCAGCTTAGTAGCGGATACGCAGTATTTT. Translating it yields CASSLVADTQYF.

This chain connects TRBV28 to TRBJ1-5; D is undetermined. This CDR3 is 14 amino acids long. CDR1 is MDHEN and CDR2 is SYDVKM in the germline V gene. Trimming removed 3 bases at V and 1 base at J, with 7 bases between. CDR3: CASSFVQSNQPQHF. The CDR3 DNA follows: TGTGCCAGCAGTTTTGTACAGAGCAATCAGCCCCAGCATTTT.

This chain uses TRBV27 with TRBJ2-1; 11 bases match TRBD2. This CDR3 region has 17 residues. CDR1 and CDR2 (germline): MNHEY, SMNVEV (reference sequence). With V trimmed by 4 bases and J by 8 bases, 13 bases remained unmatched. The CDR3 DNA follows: TGTGCCAGCAGTTCCCTTTATAGCGGGAGGGCCAGGTATGAGCAGTTCTTC. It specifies CASSSLYSGRARYEQFF.

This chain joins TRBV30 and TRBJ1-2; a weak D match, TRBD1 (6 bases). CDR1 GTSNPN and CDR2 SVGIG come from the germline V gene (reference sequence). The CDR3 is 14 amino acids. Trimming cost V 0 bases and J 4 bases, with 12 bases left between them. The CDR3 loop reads CAWSVRQGTYGYTF. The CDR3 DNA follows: TGTGCCTGGAGTGTACGGCAGGGGACCTATGGCTACACCTTC.

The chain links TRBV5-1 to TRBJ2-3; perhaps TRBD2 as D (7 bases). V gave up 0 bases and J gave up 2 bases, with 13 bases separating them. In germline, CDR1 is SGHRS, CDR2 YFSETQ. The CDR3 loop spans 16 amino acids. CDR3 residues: CASSLGGAGATDTQYF. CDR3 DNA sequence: TGCGCCAGCAGCTTGGGAGGGGCGGGGGCCACAGATACGCAGTATTTT.

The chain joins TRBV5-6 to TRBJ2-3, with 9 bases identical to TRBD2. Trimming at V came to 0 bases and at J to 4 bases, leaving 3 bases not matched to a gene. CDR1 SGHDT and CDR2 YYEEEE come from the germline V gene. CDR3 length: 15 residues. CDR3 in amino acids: CASSLGSGSADTQYF. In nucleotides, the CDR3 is TGTGCCAGCAGCTTGGGTAGCGGGAGCGCAGATACGCAGTATTTT.

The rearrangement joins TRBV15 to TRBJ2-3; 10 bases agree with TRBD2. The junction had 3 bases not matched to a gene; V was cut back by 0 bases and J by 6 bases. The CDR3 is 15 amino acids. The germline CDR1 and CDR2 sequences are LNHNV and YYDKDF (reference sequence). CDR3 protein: CATSRDLSGRDTQYF. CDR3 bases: TGTGCCACCAGCAGAGATCTTAGCGGGAGGGATACGCAGTATTTT.

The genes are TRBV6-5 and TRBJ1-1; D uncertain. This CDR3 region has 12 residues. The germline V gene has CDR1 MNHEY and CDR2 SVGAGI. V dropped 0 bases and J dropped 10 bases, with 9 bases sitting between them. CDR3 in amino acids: CASSYSGGLAFF. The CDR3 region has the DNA TGTGCCAGCAGTTACTCAGGAGGGTTAGCTTTCTTT.

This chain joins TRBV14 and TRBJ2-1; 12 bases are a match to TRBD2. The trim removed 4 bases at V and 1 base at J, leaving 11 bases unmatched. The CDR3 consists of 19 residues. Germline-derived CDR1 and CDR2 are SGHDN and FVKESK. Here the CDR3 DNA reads TGTGCCAGCAGCCCACTTGGACTAGCGGGATTAGGGTCCTACAATGAGCAGTTCTTC. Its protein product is CASSPLGLAGLGSYNEQFF.

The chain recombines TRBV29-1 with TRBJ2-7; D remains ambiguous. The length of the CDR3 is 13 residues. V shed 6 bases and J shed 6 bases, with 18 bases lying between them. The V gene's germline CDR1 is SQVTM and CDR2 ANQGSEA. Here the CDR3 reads CSVARVGSGEQYF. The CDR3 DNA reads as TGCAGCGTCGCTAGAGTCGGTTCGGGCGAGCAGTACTTC.

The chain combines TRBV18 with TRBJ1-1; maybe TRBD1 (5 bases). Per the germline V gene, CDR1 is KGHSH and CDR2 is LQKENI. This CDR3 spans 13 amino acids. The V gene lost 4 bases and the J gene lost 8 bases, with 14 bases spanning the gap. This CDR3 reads CASSQTGQAEAFF. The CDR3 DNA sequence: TGTGCCAGCTCACAAACTGGACAAGCCGAAGCTTTCTTT. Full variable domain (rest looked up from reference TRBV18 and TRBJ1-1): NAGVMQNPRHLVRRRGQEARLRCSPMKGHSHVYWYRQLPEEGLKFMVYLQKENIIDESGMPKERFSAEFPKEGPSILRIQQVVRGDSAAYFCASSQTGQAEAFFGQGTRLTVV.

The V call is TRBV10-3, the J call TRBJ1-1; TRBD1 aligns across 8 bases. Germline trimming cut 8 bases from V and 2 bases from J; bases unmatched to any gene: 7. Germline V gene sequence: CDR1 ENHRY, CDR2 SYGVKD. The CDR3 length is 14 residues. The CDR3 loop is CAIGAGTGNTEAFF. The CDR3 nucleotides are TGTGCCATCGGTGCCGGGACAGGAAACACTGAAGCTTTCTTT.

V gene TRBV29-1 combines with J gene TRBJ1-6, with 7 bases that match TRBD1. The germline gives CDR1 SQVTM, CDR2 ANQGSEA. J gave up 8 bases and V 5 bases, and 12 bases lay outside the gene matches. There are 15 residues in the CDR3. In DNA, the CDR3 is TGCAGCGTTCGTGACACCGAACAGGGGTATTCACCCCTCCACTTT. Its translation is CSVRDTEQGYSPLHF. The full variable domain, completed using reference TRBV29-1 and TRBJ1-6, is SAVISQKPSRDICQRGTSLTIQCQVDSQVTMMFWYRQQPGQSLTLIATANQGSEATYESGFVIDKFPISRPNLTFSTLTVSNMSPEDSSIYLCSVRDTEQGYSPLHFGNGTRLTVT.

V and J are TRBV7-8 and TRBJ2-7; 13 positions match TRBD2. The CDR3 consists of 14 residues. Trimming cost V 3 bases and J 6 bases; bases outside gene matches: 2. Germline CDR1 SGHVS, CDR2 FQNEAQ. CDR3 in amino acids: CASSFGTSGTEQYV. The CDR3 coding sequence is TGTGCCAGCAGCTTTGGGACTAGCGGGACCGAGCAGTACGTC.

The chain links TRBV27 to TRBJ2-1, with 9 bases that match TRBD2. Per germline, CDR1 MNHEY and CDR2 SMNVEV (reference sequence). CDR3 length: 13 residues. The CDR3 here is CGAGTSLYNEQFF. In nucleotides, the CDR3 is TGTGGGGCGGGGACTAGCCTCTACAATGAGCAGTTCTTC.

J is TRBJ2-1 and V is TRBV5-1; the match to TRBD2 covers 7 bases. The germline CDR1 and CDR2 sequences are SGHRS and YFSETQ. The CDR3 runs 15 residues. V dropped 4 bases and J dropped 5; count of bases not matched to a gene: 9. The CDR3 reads CASSPSSGIHNEQFF. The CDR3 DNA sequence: TGCGCCAGCAGCCCCTCCAGCGGGATCCACAATGAGCAGTTCTTC.

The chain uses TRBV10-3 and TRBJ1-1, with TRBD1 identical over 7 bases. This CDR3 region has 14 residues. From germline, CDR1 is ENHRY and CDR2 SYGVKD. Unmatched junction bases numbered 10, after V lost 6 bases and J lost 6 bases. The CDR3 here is CAIRGRGQGAEAFF. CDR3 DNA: TGTGCCATCAGGGGACGTGGTCAGGGGGCTGAAGCTTTCTTT.

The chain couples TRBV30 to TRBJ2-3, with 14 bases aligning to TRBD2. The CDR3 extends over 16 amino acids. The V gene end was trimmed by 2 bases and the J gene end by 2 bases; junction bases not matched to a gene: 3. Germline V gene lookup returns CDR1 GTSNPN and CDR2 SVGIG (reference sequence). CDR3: CAWSRTSGRNTDTQYF. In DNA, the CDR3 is TGTGCCTGGAGTCGGACTAGCGGGAGGAACACAGATACGCAGTATTTT.